This note documents a single T cell receptor (beta chain) sequence. This CDR3 comprises 14 residues. V lost 5 bases, J lost 3 bases, and 4 bases stayed unmatched. Germline CDR1 reads WSHSY; CDR2 reads SAAADI. This sample stems from a study of blood T cell repertoires in COVID-19. Turning to the study itself: Both acute and convalescent COVID-19 samples were obtained from the United States, Italy and Spain.

The authors' processing: Amplification of reference gene primers was used by the study to estimate nucleated cell counts. TCRdb's table, derived via immunoSEQ multiplex PCR, lists solely in-frame clones and lacks some. The DNA gave D and trimming, while V, J and clone size come from that table. The table shows a few hundred thousand clones, with 70% to 90% occurring only once. The gene calls are TRBV10-2 and TRBJ2-1; 7 nucleotides agree with TRBD2. Sample: peripheral blood. The clonotype was recovered from a man under 40 with active or convalescent COVID-19. CDR3 sequence (DNA): TGCGCCAGCAGTCAAGCGGGGTTCTACAATGAGCAGTTCTTC. It encodes CASSQAGFYNEQFF.